This T cell receptor beta chain was sequenced in a study of cytomegalovirus exposure and HLA in healthy donors. Study-level findings and limits: The classifier reportedly diagnosed cytomegalovirus status with high sensitivity and specificity.

V was shortened by 5 bases and J by 4 bases, with 11 bases between the two germline ends. The CDR3 contains 12 residues. Germline CDR1 and CDR2: GTSNPN and SVGIG (reference sequence). The data were produced by immunoSEQ multiplex PCR, yet TCRdb's version contains in-frame clones alone and is incomplete. The table has fewer than 120,000 clones, roughly nine tenths seen once. On this clone: Antigen: not known.

This clonotype was obtained from a woman under 30 in good health and CMV-seronegative. The chain joins TRBV30 to TRBJ1-1; D is possibly TRBD1 (6 bases). The material sequenced was PBMCs. CDR3 amino acids: CAWDQGSTEAFF. The DNA of the CDR3 is TGTGCCTGGGACCAGGGGAGCACTGAAGCTTTCTTT. The full variable domain, its missing parts supplied by reference TRBV30 and TRBJ1-1, is SQTIHQWPATLVQPVGSPLSLECTVEGTSNPNLYWYRQAAGRGLQLLFYSVGIGQISSEVPQNLSASRPQDRQFILSSKKLLLSDSGFYLCAWDQGSTEAFFGQGTRLTVV.